One and the same sample provided the 12 T cell receptor beta chains below, sequenced in a study of CD8 T cells in Susac syndrome. Random hexamers served to reverse transcribe roughly 0.45 to 1 ug RNA. MiXCR was run by TCRdb on the immunoSEQ multiplex PCR reads, yielding one entry per CDR3 protein. The sample has some 190,000 distinct CDR3 sequences, around 95% seen once. The specimen was CD4+ T cells from PBMCs. Receptors were obtained from a human donor with multiple sclerosis.

This clonotype occurred a few times. The V gene is TRBV6-2 or TRBV6-3, the J gene TRBJ1-6; possible D gene TRBD1, 5 bases. The CDR3 has 15 residues. Germline CDR1 MNHEY, CDR2 SVGEGT. V was pared by 6 bases and J by 7 bases, with 16 bases between. CDR3 protein: CASRISREENSPLHF. CDR3 nucleotides: TGTGCCAGCAGGATAAGCAGGGAAGAGAATTCACCCCTCCACTTT.

V usage is TRBV10-3 and J usage is TRBJ2-3; 10 nucleotides line up with TRBD2. Germline lookup yields CDR1 ENHRY and CDR2 SYGVKD. The CDR3 covers 15 residues. V lost 8 bases and J lost 0; bases outside the gene matches: 5. CDR3 residues: CAIGRLAGSTDTQYF. The CDR3 DNA reads TGTGCCATCGGACGACTAGCGGGCAGCACAGATACGCAGTATTTT.

The gene calls are TRBV25-1 and TRBJ2-3; maybe TRBD2 (6 bases). Germline CDR1 is MGHDK and CDR2 is SYGVNS. V was trimmed by 6 bases and J by 5 bases, leaving 15 bases between them. The CDR3 is 14 amino acids. The CDR3 sequence is CASSGTPSKDTQYF. In DNA form, the CDR3 reads TGTGCCAGCAGCGGGACTCCAAGTAAAGATACGCAGTATTTT.

V is TRBV9 and J is TRBJ1-2, with 7 positions matching TRBD1. V shed 0 bases, J shed 7 bases, and the junction held 6 bases outside the gene matches. The CDR3 contains 14 residues. Looked up from germline, CDR1 is SGDLS and CDR2 is YYNGEE. This CDR3 reads CASSVDPTGVGYTF. CDR3 nucleotide sequence: TGTGCCAGCAGCGTAGACCCTACAGGGGTTGGCTACACCTTC. The variable domain in full, completed from reference TRBV9 and TRBJ1-2, reads DSGVTQTPKHLITATGQRVTLRCSPRSGDLSVYWYQQSLDQGLQFLIQYYNGEERAKGNILERFSAQQFPDLHSELNLSSLELGDSALYFCASSVDPTGVGYTFGSGTRLTVV.

The chain has TRBV13 and TRBJ2-7; D ambiguous. The CDR3 is 15 amino acids. The V gene's germline CDR1 is PRHDT and CDR2 FYEKMQ (reference sequence). V lost 7 bases to trimming and J lost 4 bases, with 20 bases between them. Written as DNA, the CDR3 is TGTGCCAGCATGTTTTATGCCGGCCAGTCGTACGAGCAGTACTTC. Translating it yields CASMFYAGQSYEQYF.

The genes are TRBV30 and TRBJ2-1; D is unresolved. V was shortened by 2 bases and J by 3 bases, with 11 bases between the two germline ends. This CDR3 has 14 amino acids. The germline gives CDR1 GTSNPN, CDR2 SVGIG (reference sequence). Here the CDR3 reads CAWSITSGYNEQFF. The CDR3 DNA reads TGTGCCTGGAGTATAACCTCTGGCTACAATGAGCAGTTCTTC.

This sequence joins TRBV25-1 and TRBJ2-5; D may be TRBD2 (5 bases). The V end lost 2 bases, the J end lost 0 bases, and 13 bases lay between the germline ends. CDR3 length: 16 residues. Germline lookup yields CDR1 MGHDK and CDR2 SYGVNS. For the CDR3, the DNA is TGTGCCAGCAGTGAAGGGCTAGCCTACTACCAAGAGACCCAGTACTTC. Translation gives CASSEGLAYYQETQYF.

This sequence joins TRBV4-3 and TRBJ1-2; no clear D gene. Trimming took off 0 bases at V and 3 bases at J, with 5 bases between the two ends. The V gene's germline CDR1 is LGHNA and CDR2 YSLEER. The CDR3 has 13 residues. CDR3 amino acids: CASSQERDYGYTF. In DNA form, the CDR3 reads TGCGCCAGCAGCCAAGAGAGGGACTATGGCTACACCTTC.

The chain joins TRBV28 to TRBJ2-1; no clear D. V was clipped by 5 bases and J by 10 bases, with 12 bases between them. Germline loops: CDR1 MDHEN, CDR2 SYDVKM. The CDR3 is made up of 12 amino acids. In nucleotides, the CDR3 is TGTGCCAGCAGTCCCCTGGCCAGGGAGCAGTTCTTC. This sequence encodes CASSPLAREQFF. The full variable domain, with the rest looked up from reference TRBV28 and TRBJ2-1, is DVKVTQSSRYLVKRTGEKVFLECVQDMDHENMFWYRQDPGLGLRLIYFSYDVKMKEKGDIPEGYSVSREKKERFSLILESASTNQTSMYLCASSPLAREQFFGPGTRLTVL.

The chain combines TRBV30 with TRBJ1-2, with TRBD1 identical over 9 bases. From germline, CDR1 is GTSNPN and CDR2 SVGIG (reference sequence). CDR3 length: 14 residues. J lost 8 bases, V lost 0 bases, and 7 bases had no gene match. Here the CDR3 DNA reads TGTGCCTGGAGTGTACCCGGGACAGGGACCGGCTACACCTTC. Translation: CAWSVPGTGTGYTF.

V gene TRBV2 combines with J gene TRBJ1-4, with unresolved D. The CDR3 sequence is 15 residues long. Per the germline V gene, CDR1 is SNHLY and CDR2 is FYNNEI. V shed 6 bases and J shed 8 bases, with 19 bases lying between them. This CDR3 reads CASSRNSAAGEKLFF. As DNA, the CDR3 is TGTGCCAGCAGCCGAAACTCGGCCGCCGGGGAAAAACTGTTTTTT.

This chain connects TRBV30 to TRBJ1-2; TRBD1 is a possible D gene (6 bases). The CDR3 contains 13 residues. CDR1 is GTSNPN and CDR2 is SVGIG in the germline V gene (reference sequence). Trimming pared 0 bases from V and 6 bases from J, leaving 11 bases between. The CDR3 DNA reads as TGTGCCTGGAGTGTAAGCAGGGGAGATGGCTACACCTTC. Protein sequence: CAWSVSRGDGYTF.